Described below is a single TCR beta chain sequence and its context. The antigen remains unidentified. These data come from a study of shared clonotypes between healthy human individuals. The overall study: Per donor, three plates held CD4 naive cells, three held CD4 memory, two held CD8 naive and one held CD8 memory. Overall study findings and caveats: Clonotype sharing among donors was thought likely to change with sequencing depth.

TCRdb's copy holds only in-frame clones and misses some; the assay was immunoSEQ multiplex PCR. The table includes roughly 2,500,000 clones, roughly 93% detected once. This CDR3 has 15 amino acids. J gave up 3 bases and V 3 bases, and 3 bases lay outside the gene matches. CDR1 and CDR2 (germline): KGHSH, LQKENI. The rearrangement joins TRBV18 to TRBJ1-2, with 11 bases fitting TRBD1. The sequenced sample consisted of naive CD4+ T cells from PBMCs. Documented subset: CD45RA+ positively selected. This TCR derives from a man aged 18-30 years in good health. Some clones in this sample may be carry-over from other donors' samples. The CDR3: CASSPDRGRDYGYTF. In DNA form, the CDR3 reads TGTGCCAGCTCACCGGACAGGGGGCGTGACTATGGCTACACCTTC.